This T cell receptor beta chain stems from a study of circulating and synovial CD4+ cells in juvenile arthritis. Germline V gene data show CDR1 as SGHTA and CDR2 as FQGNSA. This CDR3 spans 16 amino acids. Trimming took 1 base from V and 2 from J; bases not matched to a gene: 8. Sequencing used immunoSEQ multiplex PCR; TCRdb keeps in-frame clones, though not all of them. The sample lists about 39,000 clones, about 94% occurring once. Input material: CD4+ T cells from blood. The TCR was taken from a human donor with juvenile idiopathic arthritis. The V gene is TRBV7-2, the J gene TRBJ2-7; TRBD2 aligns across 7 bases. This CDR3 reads CASSLGVTSNPYEQYF. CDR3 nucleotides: TGTGCCAGCAGCTTAGGAGTGACTAGCAACCCCTACGAGCAGTACTTC.